This TCR beta chain was captured by sequencing in a study of CD8+CD57+ T cells in acquired aplastic anemia. About the research overall: Mean yield of DNA from sorted CD4+ and CD8+ cells was about 3.2 ug. General study findings and limits: The number of CD8+ CDR3 sequences shared by patients and controls was fewer than 35. For CD8+ Simpson's diversity, patients and controls showed no significant difference.

Patients sequenced had flow cytometry evidence of CD8+CD57+ cell expansion. Patients were treatment-naive when blood was sampled. The CDR3 totals 16 residues. Between the trimmed V and J ends, which lost 5 bases and 0 bases, there was a span of 16 bases. Germline-derived CDR1 and CDR2 are SGHTA and FQGTGA. A remark on this clonotype: The antigen remains undetermined.

Genomic DNA was employed as the template in profiling TCR beta VDJ and CDR3. TCRdb processed the reads anew with MiXCR; each CDR3 protein has one entry. The sample includes some 200,000 distinct CDR3 sequences, 48% of them seen just once. The sample was sorted CD4+, CD8+, or CD8+CD57+ T cells (not recorded which) from PBMCs. This chain connects TRBV7-3 to TRBJ1-2; D is possibly TRBD1 (6 bases). This TCR was sampled from a human donor with aplastic anemia. CDR3 in amino acids: CASSPSGGPPNYGYTF. CDR3 DNA: TGTGCCAGCAGCCCCTCGGGGGGCCCTCCTAACTATGGCTACACCTTC.